What follows are 18 T cell receptor beta chains derived from one specimen sequenced in a study of human T cells and chemical hapten exposure. Time point: pre-sensitization, week 0. Regarding treatment: therapeutic diphenylcyclopropenone sensitization with weekly scalp DPC. TCRdb used MiXCR to reprocess the RACE reads, holding one entry per CDR3 protein. The sample lists about 290,000 distinct CDR3 sequences, roughly 8% occurring once. Sequencing was performed on whole blood, taken in connection with sensitization to the hapten diphenylcyclopropenone (DPC). The receptors come from a man aged 18 to 35 with alopecia areata. Some clones in this sample may be carry-over from other donors' samples.

In this sample, this clonotype turned up many times. This chain joins TRBV29-1 and TRBJ2-3; 9 bases match TRBD2. Per germline, CDR1 SQVTM and CDR2 ANQGSEA. With 4 bases clipped from V and 0 bases from J, the junction kept 5 bases outside the gene matches. The CDR3 totals 15 residues. The CDR3 bases are TGCAGCGTTGTAGCGGGGGCGGAGAGCACAGATACGCAGTATTTT. Translated: CSVVAGAESTDTQYF.

This clonotype has just a few counts. The rearrangement uses TRBV29-1 and TRBJ2-3; no firm D call. The CDR3 spans 12 residues. With 7 bases removed from V and 2 bases from J, the gap between germline ends came to 10 bases. In germline, CDR1 is SQVTM, CDR2 ANQGSEA. The CDR3 region is CSAWQNTDTQYF. The CDR3 DNA sequence: TGCAGCGCATGGCAGAACACAGATACGCAGTATTTT.

V usage is TRBV29-1 and J usage is TRBJ2-7, with D possibly being TRBD1 or TRBD2 (6 bases each). The V gene's germline CDR1 is SQVTM and CDR2 ANQGSEA. This CDR3 is built from 13 residues. V gave up 4 bases and J gave up 5 bases, with 15 bases separating them. The chain's CDR3 is CSVVSGALHEQYF. The CDR3 DNA reads as TGCAGCGTTGTCTCGGGGGCCTTGCACGAGCAGTACTTC.

This chain connects TRBV6-6 to TRBJ1-2; unclear D gene. Germline assignment: CDR1 MNHNY and CDR2 SVGAGI (reference sequence). Trimming pared 0 bases from V and 0 bases from J, leaving 11 bases between. The CDR3 is 16 amino acids. Here the CDR3 DNA reads TGTGCCAGCAGTTACTCCTCTGAGGCACCTAACTATGGCTACACCTTC. Protein: CASSYSSEAPNYGYTF.

Many counts were recorded for this clonotype. The genes are TRBV7-9 and TRBJ1-5; 7 nucleotides align to TRBD1. J was trimmed by 6 bases and V by 3 bases; bases with no gene match: 5. Germline loops: CDR1 SEHNR, CDR2 FQNEAQ (reference sequence). The CDR3 is 14 residues long. For the CDR3, the DNA is TGTGCCAGCAGCTTTGAGGGGGCCCGTCAGCCCCAGCATTTT. Translation: CASSFEGARQPQHF.

The V and J genes are TRBV28 and TRBJ1-2; D call uncertain. Germline values: CDR1 MDHEN, CDR2 SYDVKM. There are 17 residues in the CDR3. V gave up 3 bases and J gave up 5 bases, with 22 bases separating them. CDR3 in amino acids: CASSFTTGIPGPYGYTF. CDR3 in DNA: TGTGCCAGCAGTTTCACCACGGGCATCCCTGGACCTTATGGCTACACCTTC.

The rearrangement links TRBV27 to TRBJ1-6, with 8 bases that match TRBD1. CDR1 and CDR2 from the germline V gene are MNHEY and SMNVEV (reference sequence). This CDR3 contains 15 residues. J was trimmed by 6 bases and V by 3 bases; bases with no gene match: 4. CDR3 sequence: CASSLIDRGNSPLHF. The CDR3 DNA sequence: TGTGCCAGCAGTTTGATAGACAGGGGTAATTCACCCCTCCACTTT.

The chain uses TRBV7-9 and TRBJ2-2; maybe TRBD1 (6 bases). Between the trimmed V and J ends, which lost 5 bases and 5 bases, there was a span of 9 bases. The V gene's germline CDR1 is SEHNR and CDR2 FQNEAQ (reference sequence). This CDR3 has 13 amino acids. CDR3: CASSPGETGELFF. The DNA of the CDR3 is TGTGCCAGCAGCCCAGGGGAGACCGGGGAGCTGTTTTTT.

This chain links TRBV20-1 with TRBJ1-2; 9 bases fit TRBD1. After removal of 1 base from V and 3 bases from J, the junction contained 6 bases not matched to a gene. The CDR3 extends over 15 amino acids. Per the germline V gene, CDR1 is DFQATT and CDR2 is SNEGSKA (reference sequence). CDR3 protein: CSARGGQGLDYGYTF. CDR3 bases: TGCAGTGCTAGAGGCGGACAGGGGCTGGACTATGGCTACACCTTC.

The V gene is TRBV6-6, the J gene TRBJ1-1; no firm D call. There are 12 residues in the CDR3. Trimming took off 6 bases at V and 6 bases at J, with 11 bases between the two ends. Per the germline V gene, CDR1 is MNHNY and CDR2 is SVGAGI (reference sequence). The CDR3 sequence: CASSFDTPEAFF. The CDR3 DNA reads TGTGCCAGCAGCTTTGACACGCCTGAAGCTTTCTTT.

The V and J genes are TRBV12-3 or TRBV12-4 and TRBJ1-4; the match to TRBD1 covers 7 bases. CDR3 size: 15 residues. V was pared by 5 bases and J by 7 bases, with 10 bases of the junction left unmatched. CDR3 loop: CASSGTRQGGEKLFF. For the CDR3, the DNA is TGTGCCAGCAGTGGGACCAGACAGGGAGGTGAAAAACTGTTTTTT.

This clonotype was seen ten or more times. The chain's CDR3 is CSAVLGIAFF. The DNA for the CDR3 is TGCAGTGCTGTACTGGGGATAGCTTTCTTT. V gene TRBV20-1 combines with J gene TRBJ1-1; D not certain. This CDR3 is 10 amino acids long. Germline-derived CDR1 and CDR2 are DFQATT and SNEGSKA (reference sequence). V gave up 5 bases and J gave up 10 bases, with 11 bases separating them.

This clonotype was seen many times. The chain has TRBV7-9 and TRBJ1-1, with TRBD1 as a possible D gene (6 bases). Trimming took 5 bases from V and 4 from J, leaving 17 bases between them. Germline loops: CDR1 SEHNR, CDR2 FQNEAQ (reference sequence). CDR3 length: 15 residues. The CDR3 coding sequence is TGTGCCAGCAGCCCTTATGGGGGGGGCAGCACTGAAGCTTTCTTT. Encoded protein: CASSPYGGGSTEAFF. Complete variable domain (other parts from reference TRBV7-9 and TRBJ1-1): DTGVSQNPRHKITKRGQNVTFRCDPISEHNRLYWYRQTLGQGPEFLTYFQNEAQLEKSRLLSDRFSAERPKGSFSTLEIQRTEQGDSAMYLCASSPYGGGSTEAFFGQGTRLTVV.

The V call is TRBV24-1, the J call TRBJ2-3; 7 nucleotides agree with TRBD1. V lost 3 bases, J lost 5 bases, and 4 bases stayed unmatched. Germline V lookup: CDR1 KGHDR, CDR2 SFDVKD. This CDR3 has 14 amino acids. The CDR3 spells CATSDRQGGDTQYF. The DNA of the CDR3 is TGTGCCACCAGTGATAGACAGGGTGGAGATACGCAGTATTTT.

This clonotype was detected a few times. CDR3 region: CASSLPGAQNTEAFF. CDR3 DNA: TGCGCCAGCAGCTTGCCAGGGGCGCAGAACACTGAAGCTTTCTTT. The chain couples TRBV5-1 to TRBJ1-1; a weak D match, TRBD1 (6 bases). The germline gives CDR1 SGHRS, CDR2 YFSETQ. The V and J ends lost 1 base and 1 base respectively, with 11 bases between them. The CDR3 runs 15 residues.

This clonotype turned up a few times. The gene calls are TRBV6-5 and TRBJ1-2, with 10 positions matching TRBD1. This CDR3 spans 15 amino acids. The germline gives CDR1 MNHEY, CDR2 SVGAGI. V trimming: 5 bases; J trimming: 5 bases; junction bases outside the gene matches: 8. As DNA, the CDR3 is TGTGCCAGCAGTCCGCCGGGACAGGGGCGGTATGGCTACACCTTC. Translating gives CASSPPGQGRYGYTF.

V gene TRBV12-3 or TRBV12-4 combines with J gene TRBJ1-5, with TRBD1 matching over 7 bases. Losses at the gene ends were 4 bases for V and 4 bases for J; bases not matched to a gene: 4. This CDR3 contains 14 residues. The CDR3 DNA reads as TGTGCCAGCAGTTCCAGGGGGTGGAATCAGCCCCAGCATTTT. Translation: CASSSRGWNQPQHF.

This clonotype has only a few counts. The chain recombines TRBV25-1 with TRBJ1-2; TRBD1 is a possible D gene (6 bases). V was pared by 8 bases and J by 5 bases, with 18 bases between. The CDR3 is made up of 14 amino acids. Looked up from germline, CDR1 is MGHDK and CDR2 is SYGVNS. The CDR3 region has the DNA TGTGCCAGCCTACCCCCAGAGACAGGTTATGGCTACACCTTC. It specifies CASLPPETGYGYTF.